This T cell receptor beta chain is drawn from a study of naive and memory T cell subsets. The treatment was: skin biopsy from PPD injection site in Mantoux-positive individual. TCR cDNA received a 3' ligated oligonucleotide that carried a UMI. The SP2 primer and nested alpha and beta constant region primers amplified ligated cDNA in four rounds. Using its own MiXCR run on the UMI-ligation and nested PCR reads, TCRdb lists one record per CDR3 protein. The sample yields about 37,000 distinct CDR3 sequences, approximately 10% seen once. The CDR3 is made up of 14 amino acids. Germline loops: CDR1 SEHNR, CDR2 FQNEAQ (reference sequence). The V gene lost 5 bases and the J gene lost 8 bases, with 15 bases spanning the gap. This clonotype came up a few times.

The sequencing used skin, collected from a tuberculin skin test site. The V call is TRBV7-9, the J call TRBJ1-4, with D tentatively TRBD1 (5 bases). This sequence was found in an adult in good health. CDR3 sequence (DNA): TGTGCCAGCAGCGCGGGACGATCAGAAGAAAAACTGTTTTTT. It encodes CASSAGRSEEKLFF.